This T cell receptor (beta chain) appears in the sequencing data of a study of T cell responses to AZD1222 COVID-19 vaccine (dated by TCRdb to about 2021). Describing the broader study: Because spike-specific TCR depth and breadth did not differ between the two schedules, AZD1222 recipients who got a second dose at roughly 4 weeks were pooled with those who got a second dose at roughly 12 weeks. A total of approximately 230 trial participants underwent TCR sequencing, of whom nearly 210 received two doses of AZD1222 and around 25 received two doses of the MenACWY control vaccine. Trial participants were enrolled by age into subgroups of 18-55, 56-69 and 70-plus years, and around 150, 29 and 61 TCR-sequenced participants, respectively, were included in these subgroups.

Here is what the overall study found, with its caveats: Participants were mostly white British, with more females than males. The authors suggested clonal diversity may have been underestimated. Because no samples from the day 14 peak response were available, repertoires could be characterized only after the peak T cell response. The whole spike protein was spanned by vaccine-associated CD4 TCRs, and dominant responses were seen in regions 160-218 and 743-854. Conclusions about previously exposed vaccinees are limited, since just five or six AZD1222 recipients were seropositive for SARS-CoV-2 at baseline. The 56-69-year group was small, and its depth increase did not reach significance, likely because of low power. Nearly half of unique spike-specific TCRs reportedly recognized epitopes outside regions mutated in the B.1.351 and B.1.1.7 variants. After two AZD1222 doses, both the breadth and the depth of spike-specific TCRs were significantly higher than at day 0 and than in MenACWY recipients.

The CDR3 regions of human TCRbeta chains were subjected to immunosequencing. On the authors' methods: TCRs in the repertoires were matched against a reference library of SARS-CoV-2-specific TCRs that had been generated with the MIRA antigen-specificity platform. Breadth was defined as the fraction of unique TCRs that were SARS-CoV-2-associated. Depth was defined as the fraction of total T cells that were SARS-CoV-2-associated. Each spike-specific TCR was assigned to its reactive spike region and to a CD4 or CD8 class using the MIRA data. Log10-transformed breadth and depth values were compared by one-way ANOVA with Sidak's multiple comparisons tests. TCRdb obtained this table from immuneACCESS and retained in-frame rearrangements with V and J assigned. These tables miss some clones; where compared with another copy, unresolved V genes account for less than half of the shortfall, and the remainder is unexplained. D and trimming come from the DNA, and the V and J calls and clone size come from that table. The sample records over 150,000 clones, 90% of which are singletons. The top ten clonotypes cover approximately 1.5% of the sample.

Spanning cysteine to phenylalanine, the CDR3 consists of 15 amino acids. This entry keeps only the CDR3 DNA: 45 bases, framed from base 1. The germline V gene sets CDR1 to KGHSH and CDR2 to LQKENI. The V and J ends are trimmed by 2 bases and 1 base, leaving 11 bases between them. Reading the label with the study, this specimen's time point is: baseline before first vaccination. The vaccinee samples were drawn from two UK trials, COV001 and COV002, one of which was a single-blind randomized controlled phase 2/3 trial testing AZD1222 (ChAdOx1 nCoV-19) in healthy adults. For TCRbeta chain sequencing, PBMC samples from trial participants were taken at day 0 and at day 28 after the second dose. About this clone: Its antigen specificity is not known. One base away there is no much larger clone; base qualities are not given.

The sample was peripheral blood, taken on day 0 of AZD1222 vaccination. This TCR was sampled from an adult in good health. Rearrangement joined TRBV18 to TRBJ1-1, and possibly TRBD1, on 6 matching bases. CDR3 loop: CASSPNRVPNTEAFF. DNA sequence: TGTGCCAGCTCACCAAACAGGGTCCCGAACACTGAAGCTTTCTTT.